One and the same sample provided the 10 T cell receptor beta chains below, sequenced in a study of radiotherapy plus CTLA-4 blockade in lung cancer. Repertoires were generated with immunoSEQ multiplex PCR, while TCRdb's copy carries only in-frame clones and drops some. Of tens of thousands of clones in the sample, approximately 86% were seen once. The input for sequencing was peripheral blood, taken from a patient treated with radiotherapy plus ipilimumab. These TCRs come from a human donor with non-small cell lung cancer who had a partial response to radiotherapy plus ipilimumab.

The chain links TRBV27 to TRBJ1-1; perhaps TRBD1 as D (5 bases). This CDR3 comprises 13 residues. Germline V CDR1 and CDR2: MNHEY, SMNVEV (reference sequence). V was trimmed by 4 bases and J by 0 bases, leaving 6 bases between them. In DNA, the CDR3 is TGTGCCAGCAGTTGGGGCTTGAACACTGAAGCTTTCTTT. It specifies CASSWGLNTEAFF.

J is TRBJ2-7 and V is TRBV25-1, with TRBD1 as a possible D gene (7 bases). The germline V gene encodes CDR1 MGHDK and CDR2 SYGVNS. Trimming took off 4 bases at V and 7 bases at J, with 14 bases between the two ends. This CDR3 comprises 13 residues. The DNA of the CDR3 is TGTGCCAGCAGTGTTCCACCAGGGGGGGAGCAGTACTTC. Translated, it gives CASSVPPGGEQYF.

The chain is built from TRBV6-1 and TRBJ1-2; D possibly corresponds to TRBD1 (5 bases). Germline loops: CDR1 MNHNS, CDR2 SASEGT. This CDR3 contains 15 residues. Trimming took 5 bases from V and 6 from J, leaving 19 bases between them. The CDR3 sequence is CASSFHLGGRDGYTF. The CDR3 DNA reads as TGTGCCAGCAGTTTCCACCTGGGGGGGAGAGATGGCTACACCTTC.

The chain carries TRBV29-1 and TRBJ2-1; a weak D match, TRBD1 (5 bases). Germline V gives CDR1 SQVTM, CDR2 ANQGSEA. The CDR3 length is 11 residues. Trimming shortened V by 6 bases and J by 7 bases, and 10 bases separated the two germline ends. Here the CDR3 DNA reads TGCAGCGTGACAAGGGGAAATGAGCAGTTCTTC. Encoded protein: CSVTRGNEQFF.

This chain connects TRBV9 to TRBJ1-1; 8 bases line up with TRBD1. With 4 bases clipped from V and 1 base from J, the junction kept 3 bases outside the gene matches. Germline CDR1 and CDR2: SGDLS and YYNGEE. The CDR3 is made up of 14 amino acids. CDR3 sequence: CASSKQGGNTEAFF. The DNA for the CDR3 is TGTGCCAGCAGCAAACAGGGGGGGAACACTGAAGCTTTCTTT.

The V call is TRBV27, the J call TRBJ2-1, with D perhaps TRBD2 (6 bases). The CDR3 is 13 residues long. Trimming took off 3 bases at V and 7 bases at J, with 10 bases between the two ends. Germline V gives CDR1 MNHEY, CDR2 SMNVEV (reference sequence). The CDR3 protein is CASSFTGVNEQFF. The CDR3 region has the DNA TGTGCCAGCAGTTTCACGGGAGTAAATGAGCAGTTCTTC.

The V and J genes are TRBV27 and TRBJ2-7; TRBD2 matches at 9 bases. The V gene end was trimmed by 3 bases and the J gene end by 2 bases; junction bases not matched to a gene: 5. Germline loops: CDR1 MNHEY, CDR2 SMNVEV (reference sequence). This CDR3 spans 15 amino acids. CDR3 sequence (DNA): TGTGCCAGCAGTTTCGTAGCGGGAGTACCCTACGAGCAGTACGTC. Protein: CASSFVAGVPYEQYV.

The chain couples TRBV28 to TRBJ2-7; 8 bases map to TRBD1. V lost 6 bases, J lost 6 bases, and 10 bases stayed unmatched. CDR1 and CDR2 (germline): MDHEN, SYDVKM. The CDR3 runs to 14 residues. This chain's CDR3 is CASSPGQGFAEQYF. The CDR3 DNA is TGTGCCAGCAGCCCCGGACAGGGTTTTGCCGAGCAGTACTTC.

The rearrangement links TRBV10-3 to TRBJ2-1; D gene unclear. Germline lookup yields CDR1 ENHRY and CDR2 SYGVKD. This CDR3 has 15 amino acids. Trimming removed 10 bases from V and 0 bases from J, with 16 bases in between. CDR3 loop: CASKGDLGSYNEQFF. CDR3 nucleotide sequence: TGTGCCAGCAAAGGAGACCTCGGCTCCTACAATGAGCAGTTCTTC.

The CDR3 spells CASSSGTSGAYEQYV. The DNA of the CDR3 is TGTGCCAGCTCATCCGGGACTAGCGGGGCCTACGAGCAGTACGTC. The chain combines TRBV18 with TRBJ2-7, with 13 bases identical to TRBD2. The CDR3 is 15 amino acids. The V gene's germline CDR1 is KGHSH and CDR2 LQKENI. After removal of 5 bases from V and 2 bases from J, the junction contained 3 bases not matched to a gene.